A single sample is the source of the 32 T cell receptor beta chains below, sequenced in a study of blood T cell repertoires in COVID-19. The method was immunoSEQ multiplex PCR; TCRdb's version includes in-frame clones alone and lacks a portion of them. The data contain 200,000 to 300,000 clones, about 86% of them singletons. The source material was peripheral blood. These receptor sequences come from a man under 40 with active or convalescent COVID-19.

With regard to this clone: The same CDR3 also results from other DNA sequences found in this sample. The rearrangement uses TRBV5-1 and TRBJ2-1; 9 bases align to TRBD2. The V gene end was trimmed by 2 bases and the J gene end by 2 bases; junction bases not matched to a gene: 2. CDR3 size: 15 residues. Germline CDR1 reads SGHRS; CDR2 reads YFSETQ. CDR3 loop: CASSLAGGTYNEQFF. The DNA of the CDR3 is TGCGCCAGCAGCTTAGCGGGGGGAACCTACAATGAGCAGTTCTTC.

The sample holds a few counts of this clone. This rearrangement joins TRBV5-5 to TRBJ1-1; D gene uncertain. Germline lookup yields CDR1 SGHKS and CDR2 YYEKEE (reference sequence). CDR3 length: 14 amino acids. V was pared by 0 bases and J by 4 bases, with 10 bases between. CDR3 sequence reads: CASSLEQTPTEAFF. DNA of the CDR3: TGTGCCAGCAGCTTGGAGCAGACTCCCACTGAAGCTTTCTTT.

This CDR3 is CASSPRDSSEQYF. The CDR3 DNA reads as TGTGCCAGCAGTCCCCGGGACAGTTCCGAGCAGTACTTC. The rearrangement links TRBV12-3 or TRBV12-4 to TRBJ2-7; 7 bases match TRBD1. V lost 5 bases and J lost 6; bases outside the gene matches: 7. The CDR3 length is 13 residues.

The chain employs TRBV29-1 and TRBJ1-5; TRBD1 matches at 8 bases. Germline assignment: CDR1 SQVTM and CDR2 ANQGSEA. J lost 0 bases, V lost 4 bases, and 5 bases had no gene match. This CDR3 spans 15 amino acids. CDR3 sequence reads: CSVVTGGDSNQPQHF. The CDR3 nucleotides read TGCAGCGTTGTTACAGGGGGGGATAGCAATCAGCCCCAGCATTTT.

The CDR3 sequence is CAISDLWADNEKLFF. The CDR3 nucleotides read TGTGCCATCAGTGACCTCTGGGCAGATAATGAAAAACTGTTTTTT. This chain connects TRBV10-3 to TRBJ1-4; D is undetermined. Trimming took off 3 bases at V and 4 bases at J, with 12 bases between the two ends. The CDR3 runs 15 residues. In germline, CDR1 is ENHRY, CDR2 SYGVKD.

The DNA of the CDR3 is TGTGCCAGCAGCTTAGACAGTTTCTATGGCTACACCTTC. As protein: CASSLDSFYGYTF. This rearrangement joins TRBV11-2 to TRBJ1-2, with D unresolved. V lost 0 bases and J lost 4, with 6 bases in between. This CDR3 is 13 amino acids long. Germline CDR1 is SGHAT and CDR2 is FQNNGV.

This rearrangement joins TRBV11-2 to TRBJ1-1; TRBD1 matches 7 bases. This CDR3 region has 13 residues. The J segment lost 10 bases and the V segment lost 5 bases, leaving 10 bases of the junction unmatched. Germline V gene lookup returns CDR1 SGHAT and CDR2 FQNNGV. This chain's CDR3 is CASSLRQGERAFF. In DNA form, the CDR3 reads TGTGCCAGCAGCCTCCGACAGGGCGAGAGAGCTTTCTTT.

V usage is TRBV3-1 (or the pseudogene TRBV3-2) and J usage is TRBJ2-7; D remains ambiguous. Germline CDR1 is LGHDT and CDR2 is YNNKEL (reference sequence). CDR3 length: 15 residues. V was shortened by 4 bases and J by 0 bases, with 13 bases between the two germline ends. This CDR3 is CASSPPPPVSYEQYF. Here the CDR3 DNA reads TGTGCCAGCAGCCCTCCACCGCCAGTCTCCTACGAGCAGTACTTC.

The chain employs TRBV11-2 and TRBJ2-1; the match to TRBD2 covers 11 bases. V lost 5 bases, J lost 15 bases, and 6 bases stayed unmatched. Germline loops: CDR1 SGHAT, CDR2 FQNNGV. The length of the CDR3 is 12 residues. CDR3 in amino acids: CASSRLAGSSFF. Here the CDR3 DNA reads TGTGCCAGCAGCAGACTAGCGGGGAGTTCGTTCTTC.

V usage is TRBV11-2 and J usage is TRBJ2-7; 9 bases are shared with TRBD2. V shed 5 bases and J 4 bases; nucleotides not matched to a gene: 12. The CDR3 length is 16 residues. CDR1 and CDR2 (germline): SGHAT, FQNNGV. The CDR3 is CASSPPTGLASYEQYF. The CDR3 DNA sequence: TGTGCCAGCAGCCCCCCGACGGGACTAGCCAGTTACGAGCAGTACTTC.

The J gene is TRBJ1-4, the V gene TRBV19, with 8 bases aligning to TRBD1. CDR1 LNHDA and CDR2 SQIVND come from the germline V gene (reference sequence). The CDR3 runs 16 residues. V gave up 4 bases and J gave up 4 bases; unmatched junction bases: 8. The CDR3 loop is CASSTIGQGVNEKLFF. The CDR3 DNA sequence: TGTGCCAGTAGTACCATAGGACAGGGTGTTAATGAAAAACTGTTTTTT.

The rearrangement uses TRBV4-3 and TRBJ2-7; TRBD2 matches 7 bases. The CDR3 runs 15 residues. Germline assignment: CDR1 LGHNA and CDR2 YSLEER. Germline trimming cut 3 bases from V and 5 bases from J; bases unmatched to any gene: 10. CDR3 DNA: TGCGCCAGCAGCCAGGAAGGACTAGAAACCGACGAGCAGTACTTC. The encoded protein is CASSQEGLETDEQYF.

The chain employs TRBV6-5 and TRBJ1-1; TRBD1 aligns across 7 bases. J lost 8 bases, V lost 5 bases, and 5 bases had no gene match. The germline gives CDR1 MNHEY, CDR2 SVGAGI. The CDR3 runs 12 residues. The CDR3 nucleotides are TGTGCCAGCAGTACAAGGGGGCGAGAAGCTTTCTTT. Amino acids: CASSTRGREAFF.

The CDR3 loop is CASSIRFFSQPQHF. The DNA of the CDR3 is TGTGCCAGTAGTATCCGGTTTTTTAGTCAGCCCCAGCATTTT. The rearrangement joins TRBV19 to TRBJ1-5; no reliable D call. CDR1 LNHDA and CDR2 SQIVND come from the germline V gene (reference sequence). The CDR3 is 14 residues long. Trimming left V 3 bases short and J 6 bases short, with 12 bases between.

This chain uses TRBV3-1 (or the pseudogene TRBV3-2) with TRBJ2-7; D is unresolved. There are 12 residues in the CDR3. CDR1 and CDR2 (germline): LGHDT, YNNKEL (reference sequence). V was cut by 1 base and J by 2 bases, with 3 bases left in between. This CDR3 is CASSQVTYEQYF. In DNA, the CDR3 is TGTGCCAGCAGCCAAGTAACCTACGAGCAGTACTTC.

The chain uses TRBV7-3 and TRBJ2-7; possible D gene TRBD1, 6 bases. V lost 2 bases and J lost 0, with 11 bases in between. The CDR3 sequence is 15 residues long. The germline gives CDR1 SGHTA, CDR2 FQGTGA. As DNA, the CDR3 is TGTGCCAGCAGCTTAGGGCAGGGGAGCTCCTACGAGCAGTACTTC. As protein: CASSLGQGSSYEQYF.

The rearrangement joins TRBV30 to TRBJ2-7; TRBD1 matches 7 bases. V lost 0 bases and J lost 1; bases outside the gene matches: 3. The germline V gene encodes CDR1 GTSNPN and CDR2 SVGIG (reference sequence). CDR3 size: 14 residues. The CDR3 protein is CAWSVRDRSYEQYF. DNA for the CDR3: TGTGCCTGGAGTGTACGGGACAGATCCTACGAGCAGTACTTC.

The chain links TRBV19 to TRBJ2-7; TRBD1 matches at 12 bases. CDR3 length: 15 amino acids. The germline V gene encodes CDR1 LNHDA and CDR2 SQIVND (reference sequence). V was pared by 6 bases and J by 4 bases, with 7 bases of the junction left unmatched. Written as DNA, the CDR3 is TGTGCCAGTAGCCCCTCGGGACAGGGGGCGTACGAGCAGTACTTC. Amino acid sequence: CASSPSGQGAYEQYF.

This clone showed up just once. The rearrangement joins TRBV6-2 or TRBV6-3 to TRBJ1-1, with a possible D match to TRBD1 (6 bases). Germline CDR1 reads MNHEY; CDR2 reads SVGEGT. V gave up 2 bases and J gave up 2 bases, with 12 bases separating them. This CDR3 contains 15 residues. The CDR3 coding sequence is TGTGCCAGCAGTTACGGGCGGACAGTCAACACTGAAGCTTTCTTT. Protein sequence: CASSYGRTVNTEAFF.

The genes are TRBV7-2 and TRBJ1-3; the D is unclear. Per the germline V gene, CDR1 is SGHTA and CDR2 is FQGNSA. This CDR3 has 16 amino acids. V lost 1 base and J lost 1, with 11 bases in between. The CDR3 protein is CASSLVPEGSGNTIYF. The CDR3 DNA reads TGTGCCAGCAGCTTAGTCCCGGAGGGTTCTGGAAACACCATATATTTT.

The genes are TRBV9 and TRBJ2-1; 7 nucleotides line up with TRBD2. CDR3 length: 13 residues. Germline loops: CDR1 SGDLS, CDR2 YYNGEE. After removal of 3 bases from V and 4 bases from J, the junction contained 1 base not matched to a gene. CDR3: CASSGGGYNEQFF. The DNA of the CDR3 is TGTGCCAGCAGCGGCGGGGGATACAATGAGCAGTTCTTC.

The chain carries TRBV7-2 and TRBJ1-3; D uncertain. Germline V gives CDR1 SGHTA, CDR2 FQGNSA. The CDR3 spans 13 residues. V was shortened by 6 bases and J by 2 bases, with 8 bases between the two germline ends. The CDR3 sequence is CASRDSPGNTIYF. CDR3 DNA: TGTGCCAGCAGGGACTCCCCTGGAAACACCATATATTTT.

V is TRBV5-1 and J is TRBJ1-3; weak D call: TRBD1 (5 bases). The CDR3 has 15 amino acids. Germline V CDR1 and CDR2: SGHRS, YFSETQ. V was shortened by 5 bases and J by 0 bases, with 12 bases between the two germline ends. The CDR3 DNA reads TGCGCCAGCAGTTCCACAGGTGACTCTGGAAACACCATATATTTT. Protein product: CASSSTGDSGNTIYF.

The chain carries TRBV11-3 and TRBJ2-7; D gene unclear. Germline V gene lookup returns CDR1 SGHNT and CDR2 YENEEA. The CDR3 is 14 residues long. V lost 0 bases to trimming and J lost 2 bases, with 8 bases between them. CDR3 in amino acids: CASSLEPGPYEQYF. The CDR3 DNA follows: TGTGCCAGCAGCTTAGAGCCTGGGCCCTACGAGCAGTACTTC.

This clone was recorded a few times. The chain employs TRBV7-9 and TRBJ1-1; a weak D match, TRBD1 (5 bases). The germline CDR1 and CDR2 sequences are SEHNR and FQNEAQ (reference sequence). Trimming shortened V by 1 base and J by 4 bases, and 13 bases separated the two germline ends. This CDR3 comprises 15 residues. The CDR3 loop is CASSLDQGSGTEAFF. The CDR3 DNA reads as TGTGCCAGCAGCTTAGATCAGGGTTCGGGCACTGAAGCTTTCTTT.

The rearrangement uses TRBV5-4 and TRBJ1-2; 9 bases align to TRBD1. The CDR3 runs to 13 residues. V was clipped by 2 bases and J by 7 bases; unmatched bases: 3. Germline V gene sequence: CDR1 SGHNT, CDR2 YYREEE (reference sequence). CDR3 nucleotides: TGTGCCAGCAGCTTAGGGACAGGGAGTGGCTACACCTTC. It is translated as CASSLGTGSGYTF.

As for this clone: One end of the junction does not line up with germline, which may come from a read error. V gene TRBV7-2 combines with J gene TRBJ2-7, with 12 bases fitting TRBD2. This CDR3 region has 15 residues. Germline-derived CDR1 and CDR2 are SGHTA and FQGNSA. The CDR3 region is CASTLRLAGAYEQYF. The CDR3 nucleotides read TGTGCCAGCACCTTACGACTAGCGGGGGCCTACGAGCAGTACTTC.

A single count supports this clone. The gene calls are TRBV10-2 and TRBJ1-2; no reliable D call. Trimming removed 3 bases from V and 4 bases from J, with 9 bases in between. CDR3 size: 13 residues. The germline V gene encodes CDR1 WSHSY and CDR2 SAAADI. The CDR3 loop reads CASSERTGYGYTF. The CDR3 coding sequence is TGCGCCAGCAGTGAACGTACGGGCTATGGCTACACCTTC.

The chain employs TRBV5-6 and TRBJ1-6, with 7 positions matching TRBD1. CDR3 length: 15 amino acids. CDR1 is SGHDT, CDR2 YYEEEE, per germline. Trimming at V came to 0 bases and at J to 9 bases, leaving 6 bases not matched to a gene. Written as DNA, the CDR3 is TGTGCCAGCAGCTTGGTGGACAGGCCAGGTTCACCCCTCCACTTT. Protein product: CASSLVDRPGSPLHF.

The chain is built from TRBV3-1 (or the pseudogene TRBV3-2) and TRBJ1-1; D gene ambiguous. The V gene's germline CDR1 is LGHDT and CDR2 YNNKEL (reference sequence). This CDR3 is built from 15 residues. V lost 4 bases and J lost 7, with 19 bases in between. The CDR3 spells CASSRRSPGTREAFF. DNA for the CDR3: TGTGCCAGCAGCCGACGGTCACCAGGAACGCGTGAAGCTTTCTTT.

The chain has TRBV6-5 and TRBJ1-2, with D unclear. V gave up 0 bases and J gave up 5 bases, with 10 bases separating them. CDR3 length: 14 residues. Germline-derived CDR1 and CDR2 are MNHEY and SVGAGI. The CDR3 here is CASSYSQAPYGYTF. The CDR3 DNA reads as TGTGCCAGCAGTTACTCGCAGGCGCCTTATGGCTACACCTTC.

This sequence joins TRBV12-3 or TRBV12-4 and TRBJ2-5, with 8 nucleotides matching TRBD1. This CDR3 has 13 amino acids. V gave up 6 bases and J gave up 5 bases; unmatched junction bases: 5. The CDR3 DNA reads TGTGCCAGCAGCCACCGGGACAGGGAGACCCAGTACTTC. The encoded protein is CASSHRDRETQYF.